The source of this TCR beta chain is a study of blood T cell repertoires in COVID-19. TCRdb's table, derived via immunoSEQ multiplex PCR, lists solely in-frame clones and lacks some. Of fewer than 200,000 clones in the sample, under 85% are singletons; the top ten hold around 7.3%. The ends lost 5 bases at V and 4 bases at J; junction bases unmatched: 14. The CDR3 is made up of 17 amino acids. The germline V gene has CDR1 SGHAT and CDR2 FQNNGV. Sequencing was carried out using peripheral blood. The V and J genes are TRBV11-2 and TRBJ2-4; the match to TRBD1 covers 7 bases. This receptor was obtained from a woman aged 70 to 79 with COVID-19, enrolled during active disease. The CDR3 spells CASSQRSGTEGKNIQYF. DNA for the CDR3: TGTGCCAGCAGCCAACGATCTGGGACAGAAGGAAAAAACATTCAGTACTTC.